This T cell receptor (beta chain) was found in a study of shared clonotypes between healthy human individuals. In germline, CDR1 is PRHDT, CDR2 FYEKMQ (reference sequence). V shed 5 bases and J 3 bases; nucleotides not matched to a gene: 9. The CDR3 contains 15 residues. Selected positively for CCR7 and CD45RO-negative, naive CD8 cells excluded terminally differentiated effector memory CD45RA+ cells. Measured with immunoSEQ multiplex PCR; TCRdb has only the in-frame clones, and not every one. The data show about 2 million clones, roughly 95% seen once. The source of this sequence is a man younger than 35 in good health. The sample comprised naive CD8+ T cells sorted from blood. The chain carries TRBV13 and TRBJ2-7; 8 positions agree with TRBD1. In DNA, the CDR3 is TGTGCCAGCAGCCCCCAGACAGGGGTAATCTACGAGCAGTACTTC. Translated, it gives CASSPQTGVIYEQYF. The variable domain in full, completed from reference TRBV13 and TRBJ2-7, reads AAGVIQSPRHLIKEKRETATLKCYPIPRHDTVYWYQQGPGQDPQFLISFYEKMQSDKGSIPDRFSAQQFSDYHSELNMSSLELGDSALYFCASSPQTGVIYEQYFGPGTRLTVT.